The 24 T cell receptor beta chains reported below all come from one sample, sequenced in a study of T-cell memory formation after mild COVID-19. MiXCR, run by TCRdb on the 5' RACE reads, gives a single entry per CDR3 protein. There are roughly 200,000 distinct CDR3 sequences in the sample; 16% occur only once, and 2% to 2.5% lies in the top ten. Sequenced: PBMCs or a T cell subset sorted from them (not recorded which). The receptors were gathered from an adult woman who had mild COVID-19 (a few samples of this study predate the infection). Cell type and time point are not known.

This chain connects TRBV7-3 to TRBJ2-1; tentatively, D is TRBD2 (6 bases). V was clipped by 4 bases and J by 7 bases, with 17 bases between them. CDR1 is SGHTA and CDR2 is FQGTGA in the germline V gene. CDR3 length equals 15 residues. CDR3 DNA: TGTGCCAGCAGCTCCCCGGGACTGCAAGGGAATGAGCAGTTCTTC. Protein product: CASSSPGLQGNEQFF.

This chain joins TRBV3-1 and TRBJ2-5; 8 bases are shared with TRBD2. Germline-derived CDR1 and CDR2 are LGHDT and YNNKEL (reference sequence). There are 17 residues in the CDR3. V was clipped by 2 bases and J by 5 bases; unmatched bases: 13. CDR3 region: CASSQFSTSATGETQYF. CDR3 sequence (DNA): TGTGCCAGCAGCCAATTCTCGACTAGCGCGACGGGGGAGACCCAGTACTTC.

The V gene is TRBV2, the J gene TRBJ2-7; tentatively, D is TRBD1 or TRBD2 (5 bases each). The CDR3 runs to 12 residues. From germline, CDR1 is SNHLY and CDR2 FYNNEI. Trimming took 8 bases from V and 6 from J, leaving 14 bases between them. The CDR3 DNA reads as TGTGCCAGCCGGGGCCCCGTCTCCGAGCAGTACTTC. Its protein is CASRGPVSEQYF.

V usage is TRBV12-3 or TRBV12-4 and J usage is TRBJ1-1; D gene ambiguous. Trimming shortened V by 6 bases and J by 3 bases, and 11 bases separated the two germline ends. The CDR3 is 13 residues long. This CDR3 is CASREETDTEAFF. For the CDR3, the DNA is TGTGCCAGCAGAGAGGAAACGGACACTGAAGCTTTCTTT.

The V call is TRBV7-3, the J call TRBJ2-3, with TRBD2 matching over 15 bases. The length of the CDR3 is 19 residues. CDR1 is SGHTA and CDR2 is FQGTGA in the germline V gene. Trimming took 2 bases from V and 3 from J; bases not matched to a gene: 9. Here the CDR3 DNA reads TGTGCCAGCAGCTTACTAGGGAGGACTAGCGGGAGGGGAACAGATACGCAGTATTTT. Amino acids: CASSLLGRTSGRGTDTQYF.

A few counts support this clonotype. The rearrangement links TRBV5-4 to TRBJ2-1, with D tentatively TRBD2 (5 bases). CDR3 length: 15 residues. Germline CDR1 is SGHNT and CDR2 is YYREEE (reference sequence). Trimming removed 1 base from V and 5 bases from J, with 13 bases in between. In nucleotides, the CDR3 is TGTGCCAGCAGCTTGTCGATAGCGAGAAACAATGAGCAGTTCTTC. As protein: CASSLSIARNNEQFF. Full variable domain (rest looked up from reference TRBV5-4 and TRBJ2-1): ETGVTQSPTHLIKTRGQQVTLRCSSQSGHNTVSWYQQALGQGPQFIFQYYREEENGRGNFPPRFSGLQFPNYSSELNVNALELDDSALYLCASSLSIARNNEQFFGPGTRLTVL.

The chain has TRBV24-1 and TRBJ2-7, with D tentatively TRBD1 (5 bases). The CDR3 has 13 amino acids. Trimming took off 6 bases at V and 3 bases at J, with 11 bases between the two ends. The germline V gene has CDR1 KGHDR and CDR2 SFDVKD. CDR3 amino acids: CATSSSGFYEQYF. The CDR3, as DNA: TGTGCCACCAGTTCATCAGGGTTCTACGAGCAGTACTTC.

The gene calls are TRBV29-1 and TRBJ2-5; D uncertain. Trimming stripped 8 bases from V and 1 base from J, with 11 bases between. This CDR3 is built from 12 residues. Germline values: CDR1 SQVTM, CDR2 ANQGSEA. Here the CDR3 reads CSTSPTQETQYF. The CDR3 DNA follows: TGCAGCACCAGTCCCACCCAAGAGACCCAGTACTTC.

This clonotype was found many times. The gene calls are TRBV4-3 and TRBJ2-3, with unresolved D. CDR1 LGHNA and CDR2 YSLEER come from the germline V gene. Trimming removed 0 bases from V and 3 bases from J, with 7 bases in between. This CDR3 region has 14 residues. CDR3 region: CASSQDWGTDTQYF. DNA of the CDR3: TGCGCCAGCAGCCAAGATTGGGGTACAGATACGCAGTATTTT.

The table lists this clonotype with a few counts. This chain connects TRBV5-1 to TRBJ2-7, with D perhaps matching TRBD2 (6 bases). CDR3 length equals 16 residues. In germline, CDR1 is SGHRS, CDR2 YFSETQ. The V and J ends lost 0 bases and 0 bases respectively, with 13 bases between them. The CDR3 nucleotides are TGCGCCAGCAGCTTGGACCCGGGACTGGGCTCCTACGAGCAGTACTTC. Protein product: CASSLDPGLGSYEQYF.

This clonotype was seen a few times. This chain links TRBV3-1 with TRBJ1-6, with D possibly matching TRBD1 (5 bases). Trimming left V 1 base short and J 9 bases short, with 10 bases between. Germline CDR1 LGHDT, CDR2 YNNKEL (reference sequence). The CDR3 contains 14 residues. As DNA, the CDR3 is TGTGCCAGCAGCCAAGTAAGGGGTGGTTCACCCCTCCACTTT. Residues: CASSQVRGGSPLHF.

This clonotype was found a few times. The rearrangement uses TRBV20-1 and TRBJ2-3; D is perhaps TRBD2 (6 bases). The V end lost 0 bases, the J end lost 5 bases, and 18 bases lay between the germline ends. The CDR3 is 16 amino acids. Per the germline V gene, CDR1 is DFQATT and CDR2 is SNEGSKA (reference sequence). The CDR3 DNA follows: TGCAGTGCTAGAGATCTAGCCGGGAGCACGATAGATACGCAGTATTTT. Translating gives CSARDLAGSTIDTQYF.

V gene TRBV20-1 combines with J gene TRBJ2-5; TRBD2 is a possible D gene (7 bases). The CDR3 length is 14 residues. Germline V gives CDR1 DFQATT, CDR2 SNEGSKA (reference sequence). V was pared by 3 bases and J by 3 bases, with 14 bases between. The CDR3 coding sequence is TGCAGTGCTAGCGGGGGGCAGACGAAAGAGACCCAGTACTTC. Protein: CSASGGQTKETQYF.

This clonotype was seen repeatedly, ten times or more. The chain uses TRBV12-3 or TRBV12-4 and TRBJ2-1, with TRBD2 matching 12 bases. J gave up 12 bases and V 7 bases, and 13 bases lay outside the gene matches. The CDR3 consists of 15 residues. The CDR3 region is CASTTRLAGVEVQFF. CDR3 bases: TGTGCCAGCACTACGAGACTAGCGGGAGTTGAGGTGCAGTTCTTC.

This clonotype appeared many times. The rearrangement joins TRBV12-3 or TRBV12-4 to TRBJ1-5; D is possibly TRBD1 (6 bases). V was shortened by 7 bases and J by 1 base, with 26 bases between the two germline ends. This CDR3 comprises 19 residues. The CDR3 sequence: CASNTFTPGQRGSNQPQHF. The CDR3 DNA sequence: TGTGCCAGCAATACATTTACCCCCGGACAGCGTGGGAGCAATCAGCCCCAGCATTTT.

The CDR3 is CASSLGLDEQFF. CDR3 coding DNA: TGTGCCAGCAGCTTGGGGTTAGATGAGCAGTTCTTC. The chain employs TRBV7-2 and TRBJ2-1; D gene uncertain. The V end lost 3 bases, the J end lost 8 bases, and 8 bases lay between the germline ends. Germline V gene lookup returns CDR1 SGHTA and CDR2 FQGNSA. The CDR3 spans 12 residues.

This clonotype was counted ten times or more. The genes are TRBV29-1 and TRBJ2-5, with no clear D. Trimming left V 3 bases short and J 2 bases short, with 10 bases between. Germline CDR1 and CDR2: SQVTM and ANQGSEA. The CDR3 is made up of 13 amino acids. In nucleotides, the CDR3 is TGCAGCGTTGATCTGGGCAGGCAAGAGACCCAGTACTTC. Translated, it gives CSVDLGRQETQYF.

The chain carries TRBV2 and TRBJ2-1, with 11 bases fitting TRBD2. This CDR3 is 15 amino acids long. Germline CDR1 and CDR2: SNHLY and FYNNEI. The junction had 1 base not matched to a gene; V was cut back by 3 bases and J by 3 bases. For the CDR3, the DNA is TGTGCCAGCAGTGATGGGACTAGCGGCTACAATGAGCAGTTCTTC. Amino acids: CASSDGTSGYNEQFF.

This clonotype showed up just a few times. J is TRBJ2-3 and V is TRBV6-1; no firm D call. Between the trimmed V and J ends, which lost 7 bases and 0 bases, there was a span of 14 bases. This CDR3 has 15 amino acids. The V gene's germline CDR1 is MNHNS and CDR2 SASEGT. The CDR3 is CASNYRTLSTDTQYF. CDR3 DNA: TGTGCCAGCAACTATCGAACCCTCAGCACAGATACGCAGTATTTT.

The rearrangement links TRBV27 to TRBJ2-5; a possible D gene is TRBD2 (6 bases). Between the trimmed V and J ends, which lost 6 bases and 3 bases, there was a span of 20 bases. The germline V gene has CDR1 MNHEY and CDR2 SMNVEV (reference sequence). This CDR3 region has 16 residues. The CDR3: CASRLTTWGEEETQYF. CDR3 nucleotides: TGTGCCAGCAGACTAACTACGTGGGGGGAAGAAGAGACCCAGTACTTC.

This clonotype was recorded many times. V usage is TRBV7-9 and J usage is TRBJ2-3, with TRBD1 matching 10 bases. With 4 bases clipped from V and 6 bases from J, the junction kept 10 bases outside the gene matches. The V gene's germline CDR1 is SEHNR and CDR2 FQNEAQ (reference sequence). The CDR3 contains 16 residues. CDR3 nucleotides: TGTGCCAGCAGCTCACAGGGGGACAGGGGTTCGGATACGCAGTATTTT. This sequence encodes CASSSQGDRGSDTQYF.

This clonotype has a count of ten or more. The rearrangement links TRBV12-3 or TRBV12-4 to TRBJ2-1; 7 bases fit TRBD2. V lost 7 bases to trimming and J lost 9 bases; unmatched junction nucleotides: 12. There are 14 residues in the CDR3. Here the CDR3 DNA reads TGTGCCAGCACCCAAGTACGCGGGAGAGGTGAGCAGTTCTTC. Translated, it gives CASTQVRGRGEQFF.

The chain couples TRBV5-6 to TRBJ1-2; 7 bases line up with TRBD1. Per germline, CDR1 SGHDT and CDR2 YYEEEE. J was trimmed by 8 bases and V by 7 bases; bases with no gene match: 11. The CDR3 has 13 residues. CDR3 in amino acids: CASANRQGGGYTF. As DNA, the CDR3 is TGTGCCAGCGCCAATCGACAGGGCGGCGGCTACACCTTC. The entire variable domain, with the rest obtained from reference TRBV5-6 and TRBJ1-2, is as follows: DAGVTQSPTHLIKTRGQQVTLRCSPKSGHDTVSWYQQALGQGPQFIFQYYEEEERQRGNFPDRFSGHQFPNYSSELNVNALLLGDSALYLCASANRQGGGYTFGSGTRLTVV.

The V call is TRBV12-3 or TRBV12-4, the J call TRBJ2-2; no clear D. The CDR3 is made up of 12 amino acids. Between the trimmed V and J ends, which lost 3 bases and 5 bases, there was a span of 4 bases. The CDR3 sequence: CASSLMTGELFF. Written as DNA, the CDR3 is TGTGCCAGCAGTTTGATGACCGGGGAGCTGTTTTTT.